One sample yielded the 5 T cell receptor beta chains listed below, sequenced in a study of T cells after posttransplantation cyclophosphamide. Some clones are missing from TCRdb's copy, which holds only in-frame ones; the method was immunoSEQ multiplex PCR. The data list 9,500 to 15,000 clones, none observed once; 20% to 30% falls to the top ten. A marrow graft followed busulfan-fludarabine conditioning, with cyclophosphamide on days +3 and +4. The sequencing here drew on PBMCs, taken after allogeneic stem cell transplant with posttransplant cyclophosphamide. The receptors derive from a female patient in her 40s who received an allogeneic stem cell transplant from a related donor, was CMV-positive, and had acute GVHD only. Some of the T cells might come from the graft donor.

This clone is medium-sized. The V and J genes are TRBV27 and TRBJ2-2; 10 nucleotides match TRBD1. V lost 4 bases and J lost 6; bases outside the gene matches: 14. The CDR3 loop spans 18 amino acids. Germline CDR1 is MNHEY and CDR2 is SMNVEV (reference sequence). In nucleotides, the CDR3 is TGTGCCAGCAGTTCCACCGGGACAGGGGACCTGGGCGCCGGGGAGCTGTTTTTT. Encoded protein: CASSSTGTGDLGAGELFF.

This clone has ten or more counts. CDR3 nucleotides: TGTGCCAGCAGCCGCCCAGTTGAGGGAGGGAACACCGGGGAGCTGTTTTTT. Its translation is CASSRPVEGGNTGELFF. The rearrangement uses TRBV7-2 and TRBJ2-2, with D possibly matching TRBD2 (6 bases). The CDR3 is 17 amino acids. V was trimmed by 5 bases and J by 1 base, leaving 17 bases between them. Germline CDR1 SGHTA, CDR2 FQGNSA.

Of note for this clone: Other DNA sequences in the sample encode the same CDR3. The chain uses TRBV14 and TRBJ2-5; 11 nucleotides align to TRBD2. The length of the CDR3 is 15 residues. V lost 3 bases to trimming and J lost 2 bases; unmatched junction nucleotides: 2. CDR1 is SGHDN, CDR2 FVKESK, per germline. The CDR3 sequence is CASSQGLAEQETQYF. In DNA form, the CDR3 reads TGTGCCAGCAGCCAGGGACTAGCGGAGCAAGAGACCCAGTACTTC.

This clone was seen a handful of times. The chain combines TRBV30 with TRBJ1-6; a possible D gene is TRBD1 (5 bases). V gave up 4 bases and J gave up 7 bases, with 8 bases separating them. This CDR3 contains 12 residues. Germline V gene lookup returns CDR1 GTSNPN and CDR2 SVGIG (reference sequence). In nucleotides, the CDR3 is TGTGCCTGGACTAGACAGAATTCACCCCTCCACTTT. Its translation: CAWTRQNSPLHF.

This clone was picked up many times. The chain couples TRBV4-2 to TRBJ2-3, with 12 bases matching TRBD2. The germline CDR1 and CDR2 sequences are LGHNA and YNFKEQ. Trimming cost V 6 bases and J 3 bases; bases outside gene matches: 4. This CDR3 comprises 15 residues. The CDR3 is CASRRLAGETDTQYF. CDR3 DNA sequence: TGTGCCAGCAGGCGACTAGCGGGAGAGACAGATACGCAGTATTTT.